This paragraph reports one T cell receptor (beta chain). As yet, its antigen is unknown. Prior autoimmune disease or systemic immunosuppression barred patients. The data are from a study of OX40 agonist ivuxolimab in advanced cancers. Study findings and constraints: Both blood CD4+ and CD8+ T cells showed clonal growth by week 6 at 0.1 to 3.0 mg/kg.

Germline V gene lookup returns CDR1 SQVTM and CDR2 ANQGSEA. V shed 5 bases and J 4 bases; nucleotides not matched to a gene: 3. The CDR3 is made up of 12 amino acids. TCRdb's table, derived via immunoSEQ multiplex PCR, lists solely in-frame clones and lacks some. The sample includes roughly 110,000 clones, 90% of them seen just once. The chain employs TRBV29-1 and TRBJ1-2, with 8 bases matching TRBD1. The material sequenced was CD4+ or CD8+ T cells sorted from blood, taken in a trial of the OX40 agonist ivuxolimab. The receptor was derived from an adult with an advanced solid tumor such as melanoma, head and neck, liver or kidney cancer. The CDR3 nucleotides are TGCAGCGTTTGGGACAGGACCTATGGCTACACCTTC. Its translation is CSVWDRTYGYTF.